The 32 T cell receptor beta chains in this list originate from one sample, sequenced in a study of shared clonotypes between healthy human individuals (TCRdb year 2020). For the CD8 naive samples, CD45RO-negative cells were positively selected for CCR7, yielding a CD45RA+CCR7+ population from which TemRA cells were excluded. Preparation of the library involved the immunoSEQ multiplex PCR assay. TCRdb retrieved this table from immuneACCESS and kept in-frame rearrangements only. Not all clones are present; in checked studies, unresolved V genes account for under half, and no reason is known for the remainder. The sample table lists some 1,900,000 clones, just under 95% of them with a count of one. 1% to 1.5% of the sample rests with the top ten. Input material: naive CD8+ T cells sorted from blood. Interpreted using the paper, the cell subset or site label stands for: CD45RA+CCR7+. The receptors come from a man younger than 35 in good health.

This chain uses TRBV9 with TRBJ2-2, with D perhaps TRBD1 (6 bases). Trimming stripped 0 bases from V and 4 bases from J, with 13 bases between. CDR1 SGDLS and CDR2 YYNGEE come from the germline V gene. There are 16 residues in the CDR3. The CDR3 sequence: CASSVALTGPTGELFF. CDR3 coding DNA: TGTGCCAGCAGCGTAGCCTTAACAGGGCCCACCGGGGAGCTGTTTTTT.

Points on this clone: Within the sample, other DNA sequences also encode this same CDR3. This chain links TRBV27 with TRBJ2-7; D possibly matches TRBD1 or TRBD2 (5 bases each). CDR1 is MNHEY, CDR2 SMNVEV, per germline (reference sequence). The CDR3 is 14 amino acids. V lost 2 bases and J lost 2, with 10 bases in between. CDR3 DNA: TGTGCCAGCAGTTTAAGGGGACGGACCTACGAGCAGTACTTC. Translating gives CASSLRGRTYEQYF.

The CDR3 protein is CASSQEEGSHESFYGYTF. The CDR3 DNA is TGCGCCAGCAGCCAAGAGGAGGGGTCCCACGAATCTTTCTATGGCTACACCTTC. This chain uses TRBV4-3 with TRBJ1-2; D perhaps matches TRBD1 (5 bases). This CDR3 is 18 amino acids long. Trimming pared 0 bases from V and 4 bases from J, leaving 21 bases between. CDR1 and CDR2 from the germline V gene are LGHNA and YSLEER.

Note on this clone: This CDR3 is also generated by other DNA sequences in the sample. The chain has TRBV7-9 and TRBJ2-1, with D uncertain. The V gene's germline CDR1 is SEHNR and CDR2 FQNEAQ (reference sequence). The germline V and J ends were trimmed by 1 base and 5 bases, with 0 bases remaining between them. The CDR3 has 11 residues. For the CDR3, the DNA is TGTGCCAGCAGCTTAGACAATGAGCAGTTCTTC. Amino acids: CASSLDNEQFF.

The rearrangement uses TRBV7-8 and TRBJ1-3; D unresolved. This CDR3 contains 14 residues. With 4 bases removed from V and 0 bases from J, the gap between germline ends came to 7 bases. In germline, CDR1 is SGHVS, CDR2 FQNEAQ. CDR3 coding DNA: TGTGCCAGCAGCTCACAGTACTCTGGAAACACCATATATTTT. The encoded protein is CASSSQYSGNTIYF.

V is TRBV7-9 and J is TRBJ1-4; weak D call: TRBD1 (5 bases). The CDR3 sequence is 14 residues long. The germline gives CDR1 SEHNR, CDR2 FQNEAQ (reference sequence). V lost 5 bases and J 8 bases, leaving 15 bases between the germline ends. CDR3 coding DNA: TGTGCCAGCAGCCCAACGGGGCGAGGAGAAAAACTGTTTTTT. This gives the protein CASSPTGRGEKLFF. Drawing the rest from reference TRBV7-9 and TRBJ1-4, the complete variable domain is DTGVSQNPRHKITKRGQNVTFRCDPISEHNRLYWYRQTLGQGPEFLTYFQNEAQLEKSRLLSDRFSAERPKGSFSTLEIQRTEQGDSAMYLCASSPTGRGEKLFFGSGTQLSVL.

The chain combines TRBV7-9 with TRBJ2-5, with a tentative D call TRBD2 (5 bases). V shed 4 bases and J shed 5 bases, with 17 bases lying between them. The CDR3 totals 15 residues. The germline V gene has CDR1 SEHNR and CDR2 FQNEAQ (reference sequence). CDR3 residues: CASSSPGDQRETQYF. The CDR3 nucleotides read TGTGCCAGCAGCTCCCCCGGGGATCAGAGGGAGACCCAGTACTTC.

The CDR3 here is CASSYRGQSDHEQYF. The CDR3 nucleotides are TGTGCCAGCAGTTACAGGGGACAGTCCGACCACGAGCAGTACTTC. The chain combines TRBV6-5 with TRBJ2-7; 7 positions match TRBD1. Trimming removed 2 bases from V and 5 bases from J; junction bases left unmatched: 9. Germline V gives CDR1 MNHEY, CDR2 SVGAGI. The CDR3 is made up of 15 amino acids.

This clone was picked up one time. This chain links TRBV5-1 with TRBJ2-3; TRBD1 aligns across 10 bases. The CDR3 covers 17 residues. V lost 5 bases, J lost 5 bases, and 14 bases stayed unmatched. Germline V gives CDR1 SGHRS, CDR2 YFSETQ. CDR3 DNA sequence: TGCGCCAGCAGTCCATATATAGGGACAGGGGTAGGAGATACGCAGTATTTT. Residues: CASSPYIGTGVGDTQYF.

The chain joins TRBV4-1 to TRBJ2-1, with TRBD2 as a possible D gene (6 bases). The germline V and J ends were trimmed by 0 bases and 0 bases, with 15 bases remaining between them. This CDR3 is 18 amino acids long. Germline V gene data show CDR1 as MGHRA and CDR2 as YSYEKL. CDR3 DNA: TGCGCCAGCAGCCAAGACCCCCCGGAGGGTAGCTCCTACAATGAGCAGTTCTTC. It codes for CASSQDPPEGSSYNEQFF.

Written as DNA, the CDR3 is TGTGCCATCAGTGATCTTACCAGGGAGAACACCGGGGAGCTGTTTTTT. Its protein is CAISDLTRENTGELFF. This chain connects TRBV10-3 to TRBJ2-2; D perhaps matches TRBD1 (5 bases). This CDR3 has 16 amino acids. V dropped 3 bases and J dropped 1 base, with 12 bases sitting between them. Germline assignment: CDR1 ENHRY and CDR2 SYGVKD.

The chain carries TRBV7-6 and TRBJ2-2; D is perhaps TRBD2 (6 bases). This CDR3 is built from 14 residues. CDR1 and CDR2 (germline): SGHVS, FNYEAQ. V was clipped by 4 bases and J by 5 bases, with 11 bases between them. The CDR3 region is CASSSMGLTGELFF. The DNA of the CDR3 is TGTGCCAGCAGCTCTATGGGACTTACCGGGGAGCTGTTTTTT.

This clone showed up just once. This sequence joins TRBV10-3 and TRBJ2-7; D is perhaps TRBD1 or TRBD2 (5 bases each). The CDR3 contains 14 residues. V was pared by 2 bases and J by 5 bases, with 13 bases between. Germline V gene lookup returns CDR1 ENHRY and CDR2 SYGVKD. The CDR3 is CAISEGRGLDEQYF. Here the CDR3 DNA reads TGTGCCATCAGTGAGGGACGGGGCCTTGACGAGCAGTACTTC.

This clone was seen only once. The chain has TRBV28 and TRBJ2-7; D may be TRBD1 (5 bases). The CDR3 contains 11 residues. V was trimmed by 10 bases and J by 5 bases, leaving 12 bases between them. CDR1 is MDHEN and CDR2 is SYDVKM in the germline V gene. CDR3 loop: CATNKGNEQYF. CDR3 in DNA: TGTGCCACCAACAAGGGGAACGAGCAGTACTTC.

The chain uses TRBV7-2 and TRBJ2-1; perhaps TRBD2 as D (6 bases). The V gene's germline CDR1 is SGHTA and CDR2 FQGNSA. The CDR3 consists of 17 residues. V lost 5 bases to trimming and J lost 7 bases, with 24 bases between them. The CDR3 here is CASSPEPPGLAGNEQFF. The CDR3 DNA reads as TGTGCCAGCAGCCCAGAACCACCGGGACTGGCTGGTAATGAGCAGTTCTTC.

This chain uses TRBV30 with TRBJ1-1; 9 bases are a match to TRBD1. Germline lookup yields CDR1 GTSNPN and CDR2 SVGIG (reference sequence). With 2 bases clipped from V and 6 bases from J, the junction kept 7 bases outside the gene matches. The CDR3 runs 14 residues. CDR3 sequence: CAWSIRQGDAEAFF. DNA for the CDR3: TGTGCCTGGAGTATCCGACAGGGGGATGCTGAAGCTTTCTTT.

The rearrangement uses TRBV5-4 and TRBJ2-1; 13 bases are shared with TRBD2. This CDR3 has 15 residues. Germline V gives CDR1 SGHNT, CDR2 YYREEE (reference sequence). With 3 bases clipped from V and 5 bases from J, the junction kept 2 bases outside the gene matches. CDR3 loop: CASSWTSGGNNEQFF. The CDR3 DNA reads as TGTGCCAGCAGCTGGACTAGCGGGGGAAACAATGAGCAGTTCTTC. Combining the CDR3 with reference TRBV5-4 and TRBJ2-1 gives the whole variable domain ETGVTQSPTHLIKTRGQQVTLRCSSQSGHNTVSWYQQALGQGPQFIFQYYREEENGRGNFPPRFSGLQFPNYSSELNVNALELDDSALYLCASSWTSGGNNEQFFGPGTRLTVL.

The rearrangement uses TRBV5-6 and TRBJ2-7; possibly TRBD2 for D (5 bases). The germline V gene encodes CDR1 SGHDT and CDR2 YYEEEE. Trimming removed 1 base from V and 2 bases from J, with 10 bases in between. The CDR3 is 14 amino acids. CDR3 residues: CASSLSGHPYEQYF. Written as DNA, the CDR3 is TGTGCCAGCAGCTTGAGCGGCCATCCCTACGAGCAGTACTTC.

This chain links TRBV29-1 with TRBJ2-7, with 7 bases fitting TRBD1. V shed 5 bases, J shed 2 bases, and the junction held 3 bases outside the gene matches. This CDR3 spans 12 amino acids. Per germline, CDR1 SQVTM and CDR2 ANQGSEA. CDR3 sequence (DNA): TGCAGCGTTAGGGACAGCACCTACGAGCAGTACTTC. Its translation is CSVRDSTYEQYF.

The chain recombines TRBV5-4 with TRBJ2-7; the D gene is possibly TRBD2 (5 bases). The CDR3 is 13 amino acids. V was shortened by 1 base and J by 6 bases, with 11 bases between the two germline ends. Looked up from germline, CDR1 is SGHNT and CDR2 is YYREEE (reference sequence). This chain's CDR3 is CASSLNREFEQYF. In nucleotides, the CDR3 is TGTGCCAGCAGCTTGAACCGGGAATTCGAGCAGTACTTC. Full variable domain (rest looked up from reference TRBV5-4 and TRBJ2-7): ETGVTQSPTHLIKTRGQQVTLRCSSQSGHNTVSWYQQALGQGPQFIFQYYREEENGRGNFPPRFSGLQFPNYSSELNVNALELDDSALYLCASSLNREFEQYFGPGTRLTVT.

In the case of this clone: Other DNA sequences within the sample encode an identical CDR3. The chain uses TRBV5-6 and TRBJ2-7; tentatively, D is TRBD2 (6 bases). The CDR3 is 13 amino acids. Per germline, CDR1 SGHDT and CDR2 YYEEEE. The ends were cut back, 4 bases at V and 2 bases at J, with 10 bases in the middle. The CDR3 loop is CASSPGLTYEQYF. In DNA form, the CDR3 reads TGTGCCAGCAGCCCGGGACTTACCTACGAGCAGTACTTC.

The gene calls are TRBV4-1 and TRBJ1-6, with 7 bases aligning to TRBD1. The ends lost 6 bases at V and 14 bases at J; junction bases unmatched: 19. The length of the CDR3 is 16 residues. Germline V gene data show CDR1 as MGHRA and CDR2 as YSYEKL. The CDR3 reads CASRSSRDSGVGALHF. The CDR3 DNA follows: TGCGCCAGCAGATCATCACGGGACAGCGGGGTTGGGGCCCTCCACTTT.

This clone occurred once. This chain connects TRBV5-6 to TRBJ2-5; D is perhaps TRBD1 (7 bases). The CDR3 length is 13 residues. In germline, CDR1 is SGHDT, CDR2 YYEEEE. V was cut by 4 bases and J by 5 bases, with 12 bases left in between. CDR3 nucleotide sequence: TGTGCCAGCAGCATCCCAGGGGGGGAGACCCAGTACTTC. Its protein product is CASSIPGGETQYF.

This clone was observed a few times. In DNA form, the CDR3 reads TGTGCCAGTAGTATTAGTGGGACTGTTGTATTGCTCAATCAGCCCCAGCATTTT. Its protein is CASSISGTVVLLNQPQHF. This chain joins TRBV19 and TRBJ1-5; possible D gene TRBD1, 5 bases. Trimming pared 3 bases from V and 3 bases from J, leaving 21 bases between. The CDR3 spans 18 residues. Germline V gives CDR1 LNHDA, CDR2 SQIVND (reference sequence).

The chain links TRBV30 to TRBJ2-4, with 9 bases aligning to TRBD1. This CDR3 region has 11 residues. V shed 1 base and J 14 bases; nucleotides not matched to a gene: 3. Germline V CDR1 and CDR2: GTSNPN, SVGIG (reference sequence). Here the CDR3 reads CAWSAGQGKYF. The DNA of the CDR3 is TGTGCCTGGAGTGCCGGACAGGGGAAGTACTTC.

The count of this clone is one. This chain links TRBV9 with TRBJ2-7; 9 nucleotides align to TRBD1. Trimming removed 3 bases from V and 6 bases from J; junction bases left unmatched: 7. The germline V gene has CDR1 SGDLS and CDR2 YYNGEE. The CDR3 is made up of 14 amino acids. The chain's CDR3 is CASSAGQGPGEQYF. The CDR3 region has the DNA TGTGCCAGCAGCGCAGGACAGGGGCCCGGCGAGCAGTACTTC.

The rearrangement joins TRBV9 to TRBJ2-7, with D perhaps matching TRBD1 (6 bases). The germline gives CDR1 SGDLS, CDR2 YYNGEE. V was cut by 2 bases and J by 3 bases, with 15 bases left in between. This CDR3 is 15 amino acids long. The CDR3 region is CASSVSPGQDYEQYF. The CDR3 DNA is TGTGCCAGCAGCGTCTCCCCGGGACAAGACTACGAGCAGTACTTC.

CDR3 sequence reads: CASSLLGVGGSLNEQFF. The CDR3 nucleotides read TGTGCCAGCAGCTTGTTAGGGGTGGGCGGGAGCCTCAATGAGCAGTTCTTC. The chain uses TRBV7-9 and TRBJ2-1; 7 bases agree with TRBD2. This CDR3 has 17 amino acids. The germline V gene has CDR1 SEHNR and CDR2 FQNEAQ (reference sequence). The trim removed 3 bases at V and 6 bases at J, leaving 14 bases unmatched. The variable domain in full, completed from reference TRBV7-9 and TRBJ2-1, reads DTGVSQNPRHKITKRGQNVTFRCDPISEHNRLYWYRQTLGQGPEFLTYFQNEAQLEKSRLLSDRFSAERPKGSFSTLEIQRTEQGDSAMYLCASSLLGVGGSLNEQFFGPGTRLTVL.

CDR3 protein: CASSLFSYANTGELFF. As DNA, the CDR3 is TGTGCCAGCAGTTTATTTTCTTATGCGAACACCGGGGAGCTGTTTTTT. V and J are TRBV28 and TRBJ2-2, with D uncertain. The CDR3 runs to 16 residues. Trimming stripped 1 base from V and 0 bases from J, with 9 bases between. CDR1 and CDR2 (germline): MDHEN, SYDVKM.

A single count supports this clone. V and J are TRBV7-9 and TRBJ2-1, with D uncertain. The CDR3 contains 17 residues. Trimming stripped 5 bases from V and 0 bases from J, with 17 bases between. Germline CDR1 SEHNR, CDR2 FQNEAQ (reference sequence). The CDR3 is CASSPPSLGSSYNEQFF. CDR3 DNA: TGTGCCAGCAGCCCCCCTTCCTTGGGAAGCTCCTACAATGAGCAGTTCTTC.

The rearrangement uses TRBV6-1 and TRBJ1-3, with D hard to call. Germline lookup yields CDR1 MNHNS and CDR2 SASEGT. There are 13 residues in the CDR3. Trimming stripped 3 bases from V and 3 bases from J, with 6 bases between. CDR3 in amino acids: CASSELVGNTIYF. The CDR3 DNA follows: TGTGCCAGCAGTGAGCTCGTTGGAAACACCATATATTTT.

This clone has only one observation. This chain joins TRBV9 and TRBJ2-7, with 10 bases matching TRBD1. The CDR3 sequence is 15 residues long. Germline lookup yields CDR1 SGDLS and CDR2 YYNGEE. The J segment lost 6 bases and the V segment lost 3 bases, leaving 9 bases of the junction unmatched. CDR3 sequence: CASSAPGTGVGEQYF. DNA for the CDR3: TGTGCCAGCAGCGCCCCCGGGACAGGGGTTGGCGAGCAGTACTTC. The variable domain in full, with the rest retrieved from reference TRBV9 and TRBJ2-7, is DSGVTQTPKHLITATGQRVTLRCSPRSGDLSVYWYQQSLDQGLQFLIQYYNGEERAKGNILERFSAQQFPDLHSELNLSSLELGDSALYFCASSAPGTGVGEQYFGPGTRLTVT.